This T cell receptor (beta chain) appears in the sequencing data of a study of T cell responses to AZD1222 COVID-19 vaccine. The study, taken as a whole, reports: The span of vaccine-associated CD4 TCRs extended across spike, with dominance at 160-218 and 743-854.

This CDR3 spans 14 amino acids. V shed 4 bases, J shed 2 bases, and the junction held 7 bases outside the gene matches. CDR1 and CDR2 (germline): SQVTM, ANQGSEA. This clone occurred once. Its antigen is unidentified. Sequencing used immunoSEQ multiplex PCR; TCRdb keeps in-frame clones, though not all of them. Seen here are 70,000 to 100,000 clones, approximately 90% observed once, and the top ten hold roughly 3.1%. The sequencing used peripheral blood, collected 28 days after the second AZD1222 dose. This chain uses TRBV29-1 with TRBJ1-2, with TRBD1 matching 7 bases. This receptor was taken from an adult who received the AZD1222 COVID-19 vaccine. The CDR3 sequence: CSVVIPGGNYGYTF. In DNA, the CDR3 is TGCAGCGTTGTGATTCCAGGGGGAAACTATGGCTACACCTTC.